The sequence of this TCR beta chain was determined in a study of blood T cell repertoires in COVID-19 (dated by TCRdb to the early 2020s). The study in broad terms: Collaborator samples came from the United States, Italy and Spain and covered acute and convalescent phases of COVID-19. The repertoires were made available in a free public database intended to serve as a resource for research on the immune response to SARS-CoV-2. The prospective study material was composed of cDNA or gDNA derived from T cells, B-cell-depleted T cells, or PBMCs. Subjects who had been exposed to COVID-19, were actively infected with it, or had recovered from it provided the deeply sampled blood TCRbeta repertoires that made up the dataset. Sample metadata almost always included a de-identified subject ID, COVID-19 status, age in years and sex. HLA class I and class II types, where available, came from metadata supplied by the sample provider rather than from assay-based typing. Samples were obtained from the ongoing ImmuneRACE study (first 160 participants) and from over 1,000 subjects provided by 6 global collaborators.

General findings and caveats noted by the study authors: Clinical and demographic metadata were provided uncurated, with the amount varying by source and participant.

Spanning cysteine to phenylalanine, the CDR3 consists of 15 amino acids. The read is trimmed to its CDR3 DNA, 45 bases read in frame from base 1. Taken from the germline V gene, the CDR1 and CDR2 loops are SGHTA and FQGNSA. V loses 5 bases at its end and J loses 0 bases; junction bases beyond the gene matches: 4. In the case of this clone: It has no known antigen specificity. The record has no base qualities; no much larger clone is one base away.

The immunoSEQ Assay, a bias-controlled multiplex PCR, was used to amplify TCRbeta CDR3 regions from genomic DNA. Processing in the source paper ran as follows. Within the assay, amplification of reference gene primers was used to estimate how many nucleated cells each sample contained. Sequence reads were collapsed and filtered to measure the absolute abundance of every unique TCRbeta CDR3 rearrangement. Productive Simpson clonality was computed per sample as the square root of Simpson's diversity index over productive rearrangements. This immuneACCESS table, as held by TCRdb, lists in-frame sequences with V and J called but not all clones. Of the missing ones, under half trace to an unresolved V gene in checked studies; the others have no known cause. The V and J calls and the clone size are those of that table, but D and trimming were determined from the DNA. The sample profile shows 170,000 or so clones; 85% to 90% of them were found once. The ten largest clones take up 6.6% of the sample.

Participants in the prospective study were enrolled through a virtual design, were aged roughly 18 to 100 years, and lived in 24 United States geographic areas. In the prospective study, participants were assigned to cohorts based on the clinical history participants reported in a screening survey and a study questionnaire. Recovered participants in ImmuneRACE Cohort 3 were defined by two consecutive negative NP/OP PCR tests, clearance by a healthcare professional, or resolution of symptoms. In the prospective study, mobile phlebotomists collected whole blood, serum and a nasopharyngeal or oropharyngeal swab from each participant. Additional blood draws and questionnaires over an approximately two-month period could optionally be provided by prospective study participants. Before DNA extraction, blood samples from the prospective study were shipped at room temperature or frozen.

The specimen was PBMCs or T cells enriched from blood (not recorded which). This receptor was obtained from a woman aged 45-60 years who had recovered from COVID-19. The chain employs TRBV7-2 and TRBJ2-1; 7 bases in the middle match TRBD1. The DNA is as follows: TGTGCCAGCAGCCCAGGGGGACGCTCCTACAATGAGCAGTTCTTC. The resulting protein is CASSPGGRSYNEQFF.